Listed below are T cell receptor beta chains from one sample, sequenced in a study of cytomegalovirus exposure and HLA in healthy donors. TCRdb's copy holds only in-frame clones and misses some; the assay was immunoSEQ multiplex PCR. Of hundreds of thousands of clones listed, about 90% are singletons. The sample comprised PBMCs. The source of these receptors is a man aged 18-30 years in good health and CMV-seropositive. CDR3s include the opening cysteine and the closing phenylalanine or tryptophan. Size tells how often a clone was seen (once, few, many) or the class of an expanded clone, and some rows leave it out.

j_gene: TRBJ1-1
v_gene: TRBV5-1
abundance: once
CDR3aa: CASSLYGQGRNTEAFF

j_gene: TRBJ2-7
v_gene: TRBV13
abundance: once
CDR3aa: CASSLVRAGEQYF

j_gene: TRBJ1-1
v_gene: TRBV5-1
abundance: NA
CDR3aa: CASSLRVERGDAFF

j_gene: TRBJ2-2
v_gene: TRBV6-5
abundance: NA
CDR3aa: CASSLEGGEHRELFF

j_gene: TRBJ2-1
v_gene: TRBV9
abundance: once
CDR3aa: CASSVGVAGGTTQFF

j_gene: TRBJ1-5
v_gene: TRBV18
abundance: NA
CDR3aa: CASSPGFNQPQHF

j_gene: TRBJ2-3
v_gene: TRBV2
abundance: NA
CDR3aa: CASSELASGPDTQYF

j_gene: TRBJ1-2
v_gene: TRBV10-1
abundance: few
CDR3aa: CASKTGAGYTF

j_gene: TRBJ1-2
v_gene: TRBV7-2
abundance: once
CDR3aa: CASSIGQGAYGYTF

j_gene: TRBJ2-7
v_gene: TRBV11-2
abundance: NA
CDR3aa: CASSFGGRGSYEQYF

j_gene: TRBJ2-7
v_gene: TRBV27
abundance: NA
CDR3aa: CASSLGTGREQYF

j_gene: TRBJ2-7
v_gene: TRBV11-2
abundance: NA
CDR3aa: CASSREGGVWVPYEQYF

j_gene: TRBJ2-7
v_gene: TRBV27
abundance: NA
CDR3aa: CASSHRRSYEQYF

j_gene: TRBJ2-5
v_gene: TRBV5-5
abundance: few
CDR3aa: CASSPTSGIKTQYF

j_gene: TRBJ2-7
v_gene: TRBV5-6
abundance: NA
CDR3aa: CASSSGGLARYEQYF

j_gene: TRBJ2-2
v_gene: TRBV7-3
abundance: NA
CDR3aa: CASSPPGSPTGELFF

j_gene: TRBJ2-7
v_gene: TRBV18
abundance: NA
CDR3aa: CASSPGTASEQYF

j_gene: TRBJ2-2
v_gene: TRBV2
abundance: NA
CDR3aa: CASSEARTSGELFF

j_gene: TRBJ2-7
v_gene: TRBV5-1
abundance: NA
CDR3aa: CASSYGGPSGNEQYF

j_gene: TRBJ2-2
v_gene: TRBV6-6
abundance: NA
CDR3aa: CASSSLDGSNTGELFF

j_gene: TRBJ2-3
v_gene: TRBV5-1
abundance: NA
CDR3aa: CASSRVTSGSTDTQYF

j_gene: TRBJ2-7
v_gene: TRBV14
abundance: NA
CDR3aa: CASSQRQGFDEQYF

j_gene: TRBJ2-1
v_gene: TRBV18
abundance: once
CDR3aa: CASSPGLAANEQFF

j_gene: TRBJ2-4
v_gene: TRBV28
abundance: NA
CDR3aa: CASSQLAGGPHIQYF

j_gene: TRBJ2-3
v_gene: TRBV5-6
abundance: once
CDR3aa: CASSWTGVVDTQYF

j_gene: TRBJ1-1
v_gene: TRBV9
abundance: NA
CDR3aa: CASSARTGMNTEAFF

j_gene: TRBJ2-5
v_gene: TRBV7-7
abundance: NA
CDR3aa: CASSRTGSETQYF

j_gene: TRBJ2-1
v_gene: TRBV5-4
abundance: once
CDR3aa: CASSLAGINEQFF

j_gene: TRBJ2-3
v_gene: TRBV6-5
abundance: NA
CDR3aa: CASSSFGTGDTQYF

j_gene: TRBJ2-2
v_gene: TRBV11-3
abundance: once
CDR3aa: CASRATGNTGELFF

j_gene: TRBJ2-1
v_gene: TRBV5-6
abundance: NA
CDR3aa: CASSFPSGSNEQFF

j_gene: TRBJ2-7
v_gene: TRBV2
abundance: NA
CDR3aa: CASSGETYEQYF

j_gene: TRBJ2-5
v_gene: TRBV7-9
abundance: NA
CDR3aa: CASSLVRQETQYF

j_gene: TRBJ2-2
v_gene: TRBV2
abundance: few
CDR3aa: CASSESGGYTGELFF

j_gene: TRBJ2-7
v_gene: TRBV19
abundance: NA
CDR3aa: CASRLAAGGQGYEQYF

j_gene: TRBJ2-3
v_gene: TRBV4-1
abundance: NA
CDR3aa: CASSQILGDTQYF

j_gene: TRBJ2-4
v_gene: TRBV29-1
abundance: NA
CDR3aa: CSVEGSPGPNIQYF

j_gene: TRBJ2-1
v_gene: TRBV5-1
abundance: NA
CDR3aa: CASSGLSSSYNEQFF

j_gene: TRBJ2-2
v_gene: TRBV5-4
abundance: NA
CDR3aa: CASSRTTTNTGELFF

j_gene: TRBJ1-1
v_gene: TRBV7-3
abundance: NA
CDR3aa: CASSLMSPGQGNTEAFF

j_gene: TRBJ2-7
v_gene: TRBV11-3
abundance: NA
CDR3aa: CASSIGTPSYEQYF

j_gene: TRBJ2-7
v_gene: TRBV27
abundance: NA
CDR3aa: CASTHGGSYEQYF

j_gene: TRBJ2-5
v_gene: TRBV30
abundance: NA
CDR3aa: CAWSVQDRLGETQYF

j_gene: TRBJ2-1
v_gene: TRBV27
abundance: NA
CDR3aa: CAVRGPLTYNEQFF

j_gene: TRBJ2-2
v_gene: TRBV5-4
abundance: NA
CDR3aa: CASSGLWTGEENTGELFF

j_gene: TRBJ1-2
v_gene: TRBV2
abundance: NA
CDR3aa: CARGGEGSYGYTF

j_gene: TRBJ1-4
v_gene: TRBV7-9
abundance: NA
CDR3aa: CASSSGTAGGEKLFF

j_gene: TRBJ1-2
v_gene: TRBV5-6
abundance: NA
CDR3aa: CASSIRDYGYTF

j_gene: TRBJ1-1
v_gene: TRBV10-2
abundance: NA
CDR3aa: CASSEFSLLKVEAFF

j_gene: TRBJ2-7
v_gene: TRBV7-2
abundance: NA
CDR3aa: CASRGDRGYEQYF

j_gene: TRBJ2-2
v_gene: TRBV18
abundance: NA
CDR3aa: CASSSGTENTGELFF

j_gene: TRBJ2-1
v_gene: TRBV30
abundance: once
CDR3aa: CAHGRTVDEQFF

j_gene: TRBJ1-5
v_gene: TRBV30
abundance: NA
CDR3aa: CAWSAGVGQPQHF

j_gene: TRBJ2-1
v_gene: TRBV5-1
abundance: NA
CDR3aa: CASSLGSTNEQFF

j_gene: TRBJ1-4
v_gene: TRBV6-1
abundance: NA
CDR3aa: CASSEGGASDEKLFF

j_gene: TRBJ2-7
v_gene: TRBV6-1
abundance: NA
CDR3aa: CASRLTSSYEQYF

j_gene: TRBJ1-4
v_gene: TRBV4-3
abundance: NA
CDR3aa: CASSQERTGRKEKLFF

j_gene: TRBJ2-2
v_gene: TRBV11-3
abundance: NA
CDR3aa: CASSPEGAGSLGNGELFF

j_gene: TRBJ2-3
v_gene: TRBV5-6
abundance: NA
CDR3aa: CASSVQRASTDTQYF